The subject of this entry is one T cell receptor (beta chain). The antigen is undetermined. The data were obtained in a study of early T cells in non-severe SARS-CoV-2 infection. At the level of the study: Bulk RNA isolated from unsorted whole blood underwent sequencing; chains were not paired. Findings and limits, study-wide: VDJdb matching, biased toward anti-spike CD8 responses, missed private and CD4 specificities.

The protocol attached unique molecular identifiers to individual cDNA molecules. TCRdb re-called the 5' RACE reads through MiXCR, storing one row per CDR3 protein. The sample lists more than 95,000 distinct CDR3 sequences, roughly 17% occurring once. Germline CDR1 and CDR2: MNHEY and SVGEGT. V lost 3 bases and J 2 bases, leaving 11 bases between the germline ends. The length of the CDR3 is 15 residues. The sample consisted of whole blood. The TCR comes from an adult who was a healthcare worker with PCR-confirmed SARS-CoV-2 infection or an uninfected control (not recorded which). This chain uses TRBV6-2 or TRBV6-3 with TRBJ2-1, with D possibly matching TRBD2 (7 bases). The CDR3: CASSYWGGAYNEQFF. DNA for the CDR3: TGTGCCAGCAGTTATTGGGGGGGCGCCTACAATGAGCAGTTCTTC.